The 22 T cell receptor beta chains below all came from one sample that was sequenced in a study of CD8+CD57+ T cells in acquired aplastic anemia. Genomic DNA, the template, was used for profiling of the TCR beta VDJ and CDR3. Each CDR3 protein is one row after TCRdb ran MiXCR on the reads. Found here are about 100,000 distinct CDR3 sequences, 50% to 65% of them singletons; the top ten hold 25% to 35%. The sequencing sample was made of sorted CD4+, CD8+, or CD8+CD57+ T cells (not recorded which) from PBMCs. The receptors stem from a human donor in good health, serving as a control.

This clonotype is medium-sized within its sample. The V and J genes are TRBV4-1 and TRBJ2-3, with a possible D match to TRBD1 (5 bases). This CDR3 is built from 16 residues. V lost 0 bases, J lost 0 bases, and 10 bases lay in between. CDR1 and CDR2 (germline): MGHRA, YSYEKL. CDR3 coding DNA: TGCGCCAGCAGCCAAGATGGGGCTACTAGCACAGATACGCAGTATTTT. Amino acid sequence: CASSQDGATSTDTQYF.

V gene TRBV6-2 or TRBV6-3 combines with J gene TRBJ2-2; TRBD1 aligns across 7 bases. The J segment lost 0 bases and the V segment lost 6 bases, leaving 4 bases of the junction unmatched. CDR3 length equals 15 residues. Per the germline V gene, CDR1 is MNHEY and CDR2 is SVGEGT. CDR3 protein: CASRSGTANTGELFF. DNA for the CDR3: TGTGCCAGCAGATCCGGGACAGCGAACACCGGGGAGCTGTTTTTT.

This clonotype appeared many times. The chain couples TRBV6-1 to TRBJ2-7; maybe TRBD2 (5 bases). CDR1 is MNHNS, CDR2 SASEGT, per germline. V dropped 10 bases and J dropped 3 bases, with 19 bases sitting between them. The CDR3 runs 14 residues. CDR3 protein: CATYDGGRGYEQYF. The DNA for the CDR3 is TGTGCCACCTACGATGGTGGGAGAGGCTACGAGCAGTACTTC.

This clonotype was recorded at least ten times. The rearrangement links TRBV19 to TRBJ1-1; D not certain. There are 15 residues in the CDR3. Germline V CDR1 and CDR2: LNHDA, SQIVND (reference sequence). Trimming removed 3 bases from V and 7 bases from J, with 18 bases in between. In DNA, the CDR3 is TGTGCCAGTAGTATTAAGGGTATGGGGTTGGGTGAAGCTTTCTTT. It specifies CASSIKGMGLGEAFF.

The J gene is TRBJ2-7, the V gene TRBV10-2, with 7 nucleotides matching TRBD1. The CDR3 is 13 amino acids. The germline CDR1 and CDR2 sequences are WSHSY and SAAADI. The junction had 6 bases not matched to a gene; V was cut back by 4 bases and J by 6 bases. Here the CDR3 DNA reads TGCGCCAGCAGTGGACAGGGCTACAGCGAGCAGTACTTC. This encodes CASSGQGYSEQYF.

The genes are TRBV2 and TRBJ1-6; no firm D call. Between the trimmed V and J ends, which lost 10 bases and 5 bases, there was a span of 15 bases. CDR3 length equals 14 residues. Germline-derived CDR1 and CDR2 are SNHLY and FYNNEI. The CDR3: CAIRRAGNNSPLHF. CDR3 nucleotides: TGTGCCATCAGAAGGGCGGGGAATAATTCACCCCTCCACTTT.

This chain uses TRBV25-1 with TRBJ2-5; 14 bases fit TRBD2. This CDR3 has 16 residues. The germline V gene encodes CDR1 MGHDK and CDR2 SYGVNS. J gave up 5 bases and V 1 base, and 3 bases lay outside the gene matches. CDR3 region: CASSELGTSGSETQYF. The CDR3 bases are TGTGCCAGCAGTGAATTGGGGACTAGCGGGAGTGAGACCCAGTACTTC.

This clonotype appeared a few times. The chain uses TRBV2 and TRBJ1-3; weak D call: TRBD1 (5 bases). Trimming took off 4 bases at V and 2 bases at J, with 9 bases between the two ends. This CDR3 comprises 14 residues. From germline, CDR1 is SNHLY and CDR2 FYNNEI. CDR3 sequence (DNA): TGTGCCAGCAGTGGAGCCAGGGCTGGAAACACCATATATTTT. Translated, it gives CASSGARAGNTIYF.

This clonotype has a handful of counts. The chain is built from TRBV19 and TRBJ1-1, with no clear D. The V gene's germline CDR1 is LNHDA and CDR2 SQIVND (reference sequence). Trimming shortened V by 7 bases and J by 4 bases, and 16 bases separated the two germline ends. CDR3 size: 14 residues. The CDR3 DNA follows: TGTGCCAGTATTATTAATGGGGTAGGCACTGAAGCTTTCTTT. Translation gives CASIINGVGTEAFF.

V and J are TRBV5-1 and TRBJ2-3, with D unclear. CDR3 size: 15 residues. Per germline, CDR1 SGHRS and CDR2 YFSETQ. V was clipped by 0 bases and J by 0 bases, with 8 bases between them. The CDR3 DNA reads TGCGCCAGCAGCTTGGAGGCTGTGAGCACAGATACGCAGTATTTT. Protein sequence: CASSLEAVSTDTQYF.

The V gene is TRBV7-9, the J gene TRBJ2-3, with D unclear. V was pared by 5 bases and J by 0 bases, with 9 bases between. The CDR3 extends over 14 amino acids. In germline, CDR1 is SEHNR, CDR2 FQNEAQ (reference sequence). The CDR3 bases are TGTGCCAGCAGCCGAGACACTAGCACAGATACGCAGTATTTT. The encoded protein is CASSRDTSTDTQYF.

Concerning this clonotype itself: The final CDR3 position lacks the conserved phenylalanine or tryptophan, pointing to a likely read error. The chain is built from TRBV4-3 and TRBJ2-5; a possible D gene is TRBD1 (6 bases). The CDR3 length is 15 residues. Between the trimmed V and J ends, which lost 3 bases and 5 bases, there was a span of 16 bases. Germline V gene lookup returns CDR1 LGHNA and CDR2 YSLEER. The CDR3 DNA is TGCGCCAGCAGCCACTTAGCAGGGGCAGGGGAGACCCAGTACCTC. This gives the protein CASSHLAGAGETQYL.

The chain combines TRBV7-2 with TRBJ2-5; 11 positions match TRBD2. The CDR3 is made up of 14 amino acids. V shed 6 bases and J 4 bases; nucleotides not matched to a gene: 4. Germline V gives CDR1 SGHTA, CDR2 FQGNSA. CDR3 protein: CASRFSGGGETQYF. For the CDR3, the DNA is TGTGCCAGCAGATTTAGCGGGGGGGGAGAGACCCAGTACTTC.

This clonotype occurred a few times. The chain combines TRBV7-6 with TRBJ2-5; tentative D call: TRBD2 (6 bases). CDR3 length: 12 amino acids. The V end lost 8 bases, the J end lost 7 bases, and 14 bases lay between the germline ends. Germline-derived CDR1 and CDR2 are SGHVS and FNYEAQ. The CDR3 sequence: CASWPAGRTQYF. As DNA, the CDR3 is TGTGCCAGCTGGCCTGCGGGGAGGACCCAGTACTTC.

V gene TRBV12-5 combines with J gene TRBJ2-2; D gene uncertain. V was pared by 0 bases and J by 7 bases, with 3 bases between. There are 12 residues in the CDR3. Germline values: CDR1 LGHNT, CDR2 FRNRAP. Here the CDR3 reads CASGLVSGELFF. The CDR3 region has the DNA TGTGCTAGTGGTTTGGTAAGCGGGGAGCTGTTTTTT.

The V call is TRBV5-6, the J call TRBJ2-7; the D is unclear. The CDR3 length is 14 residues. Germline values: CDR1 SGHDT, CDR2 YYEEEE. Trimming stripped 4 bases from V and 4 bases from J, with 15 bases between. The CDR3 DNA is TGTGCCAGCAGCCCCATCCCCGCGTGGTACGAGCAGTACTTC. It codes for CASSPIPAWYEQYF.

This clonotype was seen repeatedly, ten times or more. This chain connects TRBV15 to TRBJ2-3; D possibly corresponds to TRBD2 (5 bases). This CDR3 spans 15 amino acids. In germline, CDR1 is LNHNV, CDR2 YYDKDF (reference sequence). V was clipped by 7 bases and J by 0 bases, with 14 bases between them. The CDR3 region has the DNA TGTGCCACCATTCCGGGAACTCTAAGCACAGATACGCAGTATTTT. Amino acid sequence: CATIPGTLSTDTQYF.

This clonotype was seen a few times. Possible read error: a much larger clone is one base away. V and J are TRBV3-1 and TRBJ2-7, with 7 bases identical to TRBD1. Trimming at V came to 3 bases and at J to 6 bases, leaving 5 bases not matched to a gene. The CDR3 has 13 residues. Germline CDR1 reads LGHDT; CDR2 reads YNNKEL (reference sequence). The CDR3 DNA follows: TGTGCCAGCAGCCATCCACAGGGGACCGAGCAGTACTTC. Protein product: CASSHPQGTEQYF.

With regard to this clonotype: A much bigger clone sits one base away, suggesting this may be a read error. The chain is built from TRBV27 and TRBJ1-2, with TRBD1 matching over 7 bases. V shed 6 bases and J 8 bases; nucleotides not matched to a gene: 12. CDR1 is MNHEY and CDR2 is SMNVEV in the germline V gene (reference sequence). The CDR3 consists of 14 residues. As DNA, the CDR3 is TGTGCCAGCAGAAGAGGGGACAGCATTGAAGGCTACACCTTC. Encoded protein: CASRRGDSIEGYTF.

The chain couples TRBV15 to TRBJ2-7; weak D call: TRBD2 (5 bases). The CDR3 runs 12 residues. CDR1 is LNHNV and CDR2 is YYDKDF in the germline V gene (reference sequence). The V end lost 8 bases, the J end lost 1 base, and 9 bases lay between the germline ends. DNA of the CDR3: TGTGCCACCGGAGGACTTTCCTACGAGCAGTACTTC. Amino acid sequence: CATGGLSYEQYF.

This clonotype appeared many times. The gene calls are TRBV6-1 and TRBJ1-6; 8 positions match TRBD1. This CDR3 is 13 amino acids long. CDR1 and CDR2 (germline): MNHNS, SASEGT. The trim removed 5 bases at V and 9 bases at J, leaving 3 bases unmatched. The CDR3 spells CASSTGTGSPLHF. CDR3 sequence (DNA): TGTGCCAGCAGTACCGGGACAGGTTCACCCCTCCACTTT.

The chain links TRBV11-2 to TRBJ2-6; D is perhaps TRBD2 (5 bases). V was clipped by 5 bases and J by 4 bases, with 18 bases between them. The CDR3 is made up of 17 amino acids. Germline CDR1 reads SGHAT; CDR2 reads FQNNGV. CDR3 loop: CASSPRLGWEGANVLTF. CDR3 coding DNA: TGTGCCAGCAGCCCACGGTTAGGGTGGGAGGGGGCCAACGTCCTGACTTTC.